Given below is one TCR beta chain in context. The antigen remains undetermined. Repertoires were generated with immunoSEQ multiplex PCR, while TCRdb's copy carries only in-frame clones and drops some. This sample has roughly 65,000 clones, with 65% to 80% found just once. These data are taken from a study of OX40 agonist ivuxolimab in advanced cancers. Study background: A history of anti-PD-1, anti-PD-L1 or anti-CTLA-4 therapy was acceptable, and over 35% had some. Three patients, one with hepatocellular carcinoma and two with cutaneous melanoma, achieved partial responses.

General study points: At 0.1 to 3.0 mg/kg, clonal expansion of CD4+ and CD8+ blood T cells had occurred by week 6.

The sample was CD4+ or CD8+ T cells sorted from blood, taken in a trial of the OX40 agonist ivuxolimab. The TCR comes from an adult with an advanced solid tumor such as melanoma, head and neck, liver or kidney cancer.

The CDR3 DNA reads as TGTGCCACCAGCAGAGTAAGCGGGAGGGCTAATGAGCAGTTCTTC. Translating gives CATSRVSGRANEQFF. This chain joins TRBV15 and TRBJ2-1, with 10 positions matching TRBD2. CDR1 and CDR2 (germline): LNHNV, YYDKDF (reference sequence). CDR3 length: 15 amino acids. V dropped 1 base and J dropped 7; count of bases not matched to a gene: 4. The full variable domain, completed using reference TRBV15 and TRBJ2-1, is DAMVIQNPRYQVTQFGKPVTLSCSQTLNHNVMYWYQQKSSQAPKLLFHYYDKDFNNEADTPDNFQSRRPNTSFCFLDIRSPGLGDTAMYLCATSRVSGRANEQFFGPGTRLTVL.